What follows are 18 T cell receptor beta chains derived from one specimen sequenced in a study of spatial heterogeneity in lung cancer. Time point reported: sample taken at primary tumor resection. The authors sequenced whole RNA from tumor, nontumor lung or frozen PBMC without sorting. TCRdb independently ran MiXCR on the 5' RACE reads; one entry per CDR3 protein. The table records roughly 100,000 distinct CDR3 sequences, around 8.6% of them present only once. The specimen was PBMCs, collected at surgery. These receptors were obtained from a male donor with early-stage non-small cell lung cancer.

This clonotype has only a few counts. V is TRBV2 and J is TRBJ2-3, with 10 positions matching TRBD2. CDR1 and CDR2 (germline): SNHLY, FYNNEI. With V trimmed by 2 bases and J by 1 base, 3 bases remained unmatched. This CDR3 region has 16 residues. The CDR3 DNA follows: TGTGCCAGCAGTGAACCCCTAGCGGGGGGCACAGATACGCAGTATTTT. It codes for CASSEPLAGGTDTQYF.

This sequence joins TRBV6-1 and TRBJ2-1; TRBD2 aligns across 7 bases. V shed 4 bases, J shed 6 bases, and the junction held 12 bases outside the gene matches. Germline V gene sequence: CDR1 MNHNS, CDR2 SASEGT. The CDR3 totals 16 residues. The CDR3 coding sequence is TGTGCCAGCAGTGCCGAGGTGGGCGGGAGCGTCAATGAGCAGTTCTTC. This translates into CASSAEVGGSVNEQFF.

The gene calls are TRBV7-2 and TRBJ1-1, with no clear D. The CDR3 spans 13 residues. CDR1 and CDR2 (germline): SGHTA, FQGNSA. V lost 5 bases, J lost 3 bases, and 10 bases lay in between. The CDR3 loop reads CASSLDAYTEAFF. The CDR3, as DNA: TGTGCCAGCAGCCTGGACGCCTACACTGAAGCTTTCTTT.

In its sample, this clonotype was seen many times. The rearrangement uses TRBV3-1 and TRBJ2-4; TRBD2 agrees at 11 bases. The CDR3 covers 17 residues. V was pared by 2 bases and J by 0 bases, with 3 bases of the junction left unmatched. CDR1 and CDR2 (germline): LGHDT, YNNKEL (reference sequence). CDR3 in DNA: TGTGCCAGCAGCCAAACTAGCGGGAGACCAGCCAAAAACATTCAGTACTTC. It encodes CASSQTSGRPAKNIQYF.

Ten or more counts support this clonotype. The gene calls are TRBV29-1 and TRBJ2-1; 13 positions agree with TRBD2. The J segment lost 9 bases and the V segment lost 7 bases, leaving 12 bases of the junction unmatched. This CDR3 is built from 15 residues. Germline values: CDR1 SQVTM, CDR2 ANQGSEA. The CDR3 nucleotides are TGCAGCGGCCAGACTAGCGGGAGGTCGACGCTTGAGCAGTTCTTC. Its protein is CSGQTSGRSTLEQFF.

This clonotype has a count of ten or more. The genes are TRBV5-6 and TRBJ1-3; weak D call: TRBD1 (6 bases). Trimming left V 2 bases short and J 5 bases short, with 11 bases between. Per the germline V gene, CDR1 is SGHDT and CDR2 is YYEEEE. The CDR3 is 14 amino acids. CDR3 protein: CASSFRDTRNTIYF. The DNA of the CDR3 is TGTGCCAGCAGCTTCCGGGACACTCGAAACACCATATATTTT.

This clonotype was picked up a small number of times. The chain has TRBV7-2 and TRBJ1-4, with D tentatively TRBD1 (6 bases). The CDR3 sequence is 16 residues long. V lost 4 bases and J 12 bases, leaving 24 bases between the germline ends. Germline V CDR1 and CDR2: SGHTA, FQGNSA. CDR3 nucleotide sequence: TGTGCCAGCAGCTCCCTCGGAGGGGGGCGCAGGGAGCAACTGTTTTTT. This codes for CASSSLGGGRREQLFF.

This clonotype was picked up many times. The chain couples TRBV29-1 to TRBJ1-1; 7 bases match TRBD1. Per germline, CDR1 SQVTM and CDR2 ANQGSEA. This CDR3 spans 13 amino acids. V trimming: 7 bases; J trimming: 4 bases; junction bases outside the gene matches: 9. The CDR3 sequence: CSAADRAGTEAFF. CDR3 DNA: TGCAGCGCGGCTGACAGGGCCGGCACTGAAGCTTTCTTT.

This clonotype was detected ten times or more. In nucleotides, the CDR3 is TGTGCCAGCAGCGTAGGGACTAGCGGGGGGGAAGAGACCCAGTACTTC. As protein: CASSVGTSGGEETQYF. The chain uses TRBV9 and TRBJ2-5; 15 bases fit TRBD2. The CDR3 consists of 16 residues. J lost 3 bases, V lost 0 bases, and 0 bases had no gene match. Per germline, CDR1 SGDLS and CDR2 YYNGEE.

This clonotype appeared many times. The chain recombines TRBV2 with TRBJ2-3; 8 bases map to TRBD1. The CDR3 loop spans 15 amino acids. The V gene end was trimmed by 4 bases and the J gene end by 8 bases; junction bases not matched to a gene: 11. Germline V gives CDR1 SNHLY, CDR2 FYNNEI. The CDR3 protein is CASSVGQGAQRTQYF. In DNA form, the CDR3 reads TGTGCCAGCAGTGTTGGGCAGGGGGCGCAGCGTACGCAGTATTTT.

This clonotype was counted only a few times. CDR3 protein: CASSSSDRSVQPQHF. The CDR3 nucleotides are TGTGCCAGCAGCTCCTCGGACCGGTCCGTTCAGCCCCAGCATTTT. This chain uses TRBV7-8 with TRBJ1-5; D gene unclear. CDR1 is SGHVS and CDR2 is FQNEAQ in the germline V gene. CDR3 length: 15 residues. V lost 4 bases and J 6 bases, leaving 16 bases between the germline ends.

This clonotype was counted ten times or more. V is TRBV29-1 and J is TRBJ2-1; perhaps TRBD2 as D (7 bases). Germline lookup yields CDR1 SQVTM and CDR2 ANQGSEA. With 7 bases removed from V and 7 bases from J, the gap between germline ends came to 20 bases. This CDR3 comprises 14 residues. The CDR3 protein is CSAEGGAVINEQFF. DNA for the CDR3: TGCAGCGCCGAGGGGGGGGCAGTAATTAATGAGCAGTTCTTC.

This clonotype occurred many times. The chain is built from TRBV7-9 and TRBJ2-7; D call uncertain. Between the trimmed V and J ends, which lost 5 bases and 4 bases, there was a span of 15 bases. This CDR3 region has 14 residues. Germline V CDR1 and CDR2: SEHNR, FQNEAQ (reference sequence). CDR3 protein: CASSRDPSSYEQYF. As DNA, the CDR3 is TGTGCCAGCAGCCGAGACCCGTCCTCTTACGAGCAGTACTTC. Full variable domain (rest looked up from reference TRBV7-9 and TRBJ2-7): DTGVSQNPRHKITKRGQNVTFRCDPISEHNRLYWYRQTLGQGPEFLTYFQNEAQLEKSRLLSDRFSAERPKGSFSTLEIQRTEQGDSAMYLCASSRDPSSYEQYFGPGTRLTVT.

This clonotype was counted between two and nine times. This chain connects TRBV6-2 or TRBV6-3 to TRBJ2-7, with 9 bases aligning to TRBD2. V dropped 5 bases and J dropped 4; count of bases not matched to a gene: 12. Germline loops: CDR1 MNHEY, CDR2 SVGEGT. CDR3 length equals 16 residues. This CDR3 is CASSPSVAGARYEQYF. The CDR3 DNA reads as TGTGCCAGCAGTCCTTCCGTAGCGGGAGCAAGGTACGAGCAGTACTTC.

The table lists this clonotype with many counts. The rearrangement joins TRBV5-4 to TRBJ1-1; D is ambiguous. V was shortened by 7 bases and J by 1 base, with 14 bases between the two germline ends. This CDR3 has 14 amino acids. Germline values: CDR1 SGHNT, CDR2 YYREEE (reference sequence). The CDR3: CASFPGRGNTEAFF. CDR3 nucleotide sequence: TGTGCCAGCTTCCCCGGCCGGGGGAACACTGAAGCTTTCTTT.

This chain joins TRBV7-2 and TRBJ1-2, with a possible D match to TRBD1 (6 bases). Per germline, CDR1 SGHTA and CDR2 FQGNSA. Trimming left V 6 bases short and J 4 bases short, with 18 bases between. The CDR3 runs 15 residues. CDR3 loop: CASRLGARDLYGYTF. The CDR3 bases are TGTGCCAGCAGGCTGGGGGCCAGGGACCTCTATGGCTACACCTTC.

This clonotype was seen many times. V and J are TRBV29-1 and TRBJ1-4; 9 bases fit TRBD1. V trimming: 5 bases; J trimming: 4 bases; junction bases outside the gene matches: 5. Germline lookup yields CDR1 SQVTM and CDR2 ANQGSEA. This CDR3 has 14 amino acids. The CDR3: CSVLRQGVNEKLFF. In nucleotides, the CDR3 is TGCAGCGTTCTCAGACAGGGGGTTAATGAAAAACTGTTTTTT.

This clonotype was seen repeatedly, ten times or more. V is TRBV6-5 and J is TRBJ1-5; D ambiguous. Per germline, CDR1 MNHEY and CDR2 SVGAGI. Trimming took off 10 bases at V and 6 bases at J, with 16 bases between the two ends. The CDR3 is made up of 13 amino acids. The CDR3 sequence is CATRLSFGQPQHF. In DNA form, the CDR3 reads TGTGCCACGCGATTGTCCTTTGGTCAGCCCCAGCATTTT.